The 21 T cell receptor beta chains reported below all come from one sample, sequenced in a study of T-cell reconstitution after alpha-beta-depleted transplantation in children. The authors prepared the TCRbeta library with unique molecular identifiers. In TCRdb, the PCR reads were re-called with MiXCR into one record per CDR3 protein. Of approximately 640,000 distinct CDR3 sequences detected, around a sixth appear once; the ten largest clones hold 1.1%. The sequences come from PBMCs from the stem cell graft donor, collected from the stem cell graft. The receptors stem from a human donor who donated a stem cell graft to a child with acute myeloid leukemia.

This clonotype was found many times. The chain employs TRBV20-1 and TRBJ2-1, with 7 bases lining up with TRBD1. The length of the CDR3 is 13 residues. V shed 4 bases, J shed 5 bases, and the junction held 5 bases outside the gene matches. Germline-derived CDR1 and CDR2 are DFQATT and SNEGSKA (reference sequence). CDR3 sequence (DNA): TGCAGTGCTACTGGGACAGCCGACAATGAGCAGTTCTTC. Its translation: CSATGTADNEQFF.

J is TRBJ1-1 and V is TRBV11-3; possibly TRBD1 for D (5 bases). The CDR3 spans 15 residues. Trimming took 5 bases from V and 1 from J, leaving 14 bases between them. Germline assignment: CDR1 SGHNT and CDR2 YENEEA. CDR3 loop: CASSPEGFTNTEAFF. CDR3 in DNA: TGTGCCAGCAGCCCCGAGGGGTTTACGAACACTGAAGCTTTCTTT.

The sample holds many counts of this clonotype. The CDR3 DNA reads as TGTGCCAGCAGACCGGAGTGGTGGAAGGATCAGCCCCAGCATTTT. The encoded protein is CASRPEWWKDQPQHF. The chain links TRBV6-2 or TRBV6-3 to TRBJ1-5; D is unresolved. V was cut by 6 bases and J by 5 bases, with 17 bases left in between. Germline CDR1 is MNHEY and CDR2 is SVGEGT. This CDR3 is built from 15 residues.

The chain couples TRBV10-2 to TRBJ1-6, with D perhaps TRBD1 (6 bases). Looked up from germline, CDR1 is WSHSY and CDR2 is SAAADI. The CDR3 loop spans 19 amino acids. The germline V and J ends were trimmed by 3 bases and 3 bases, with 21 bases remaining between them. In DNA form, the CDR3 reads TGCGCCAGCAGTGATATGGGACATCTCACCCTTTACTATAATTCACCCCTCCACTTT. It encodes CASSDMGHLTLYYNSPLHF.

V is TRBV4-3 and J is TRBJ2-1, with a tentative D call TRBD1 (5 bases). Deletions cut 0 bases from V and 0 bases from J, with 9 bases between. The CDR3 consists of 16 residues. Per the germline V gene, CDR1 is LGHNA and CDR2 is YSLEER. The chain's CDR3 is CASSQDQGGSYNEQFF. Written as DNA, the CDR3 is TGCGCCAGCAGCCAAGATCAGGGTGGCTCCTACAATGAGCAGTTCTTC.

In its sample, this clonotype was seen many times. This chain links TRBV12-3 or TRBV12-4 with TRBJ1-5; no reliable D call. With 3 bases removed from V and 5 bases from J, the gap between germline ends came to 8 bases. The CDR3 has 13 amino acids. In nucleotides, the CDR3 is TGTGCCAGCAGTTTTTCTGAGGATCAGCCCCAGCATTTT. It codes for CASSFSEDQPQHF.

The chain has TRBV27 and TRBJ2-3; TRBD2 is a possible D gene (6 bases). Trimming took 6 bases from V and 0 from J, leaving 13 bases between them. The germline V gene has CDR1 MNHEY and CDR2 SMNVEV (reference sequence). The length of the CDR3 is 15 residues. CDR3 protein: CASRRRGTSTDTQYF. The CDR3, as DNA: TGTGCCAGCAGACGGCGGGGAACTAGCACAGATACGCAGTATTTT.

This clonotype was observed at least ten times. V is TRBV20-1 and J is TRBJ2-3; D is unresolved. V was pared by 8 bases and J by 8 bases, with 5 bases between. Germline CDR1 DFQATT, CDR2 SNEGSKA (reference sequence). This CDR3 is 8 amino acids long. The CDR3 is CSLGTQYF. The CDR3 DNA follows: TGCAGTCTCGGTACGCAGTATTTT.

This clonotype has a count of ten or more. The J gene is TRBJ2-3, the V gene TRBV20-1; weak D call: TRBD1 (6 bases). This CDR3 contains 13 residues. Between the trimmed V and J ends, which lost 8 bases and 2 bases, there was a span of 14 bases. The germline CDR1 and CDR2 sequences are DFQATT and SNEGSKA (reference sequence). The CDR3 bases are TGCAGTCACCCCGACAGGACCACAGATACGCAGTATTTT. This gives the protein CSHPDRTTDTQYF.

This clonotype has at least ten counts. V usage is TRBV6-5 and J usage is TRBJ1-1, with 10 bases lining up with TRBD1. Germline V gene lookup returns CDR1 MNHEY and CDR2 SVGAGI. CDR3 length: 15 amino acids. The J segment lost 0 bases and the V segment lost 4 bases, leaving 2 bases of the junction unmatched. The CDR3 spells CASSSTGGLNTEAFF. The CDR3 DNA follows: TGTGCCAGCAGTTCGACAGGGGGCCTGAACACTGAAGCTTTCTTT.

The chain joins TRBV6-5 to TRBJ1-1; tentatively, D is TRBD1 (6 bases). The germline CDR1 and CDR2 sequences are MNHEY and SVGAGI. CDR3 size: 15 residues. Between the trimmed V and J ends, which lost 0 bases and 5 bases, there was a span of 13 bases. The CDR3 coding sequence is TGTGCCAGCAGTTACTCGTCTCGGGGGCGGACTGAAGCTTTCTTT. Protein sequence: CASSYSSRGRTEAFF.

This clonotype was seen repeatedly, ten times or more. The chain carries TRBV6-1 and TRBJ1-6, with D tentatively TRBD1 (5 bases). This CDR3 spans 14 amino acids. CDR1 MNHNS and CDR2 SASEGT come from the germline V gene. The V end was cut by 4 bases, the J end by 9 bases, with 13 bases between. The CDR3 DNA is TGTGCCAGCAGTGTTGCCGGACAAACTTCACCCCTCCACTTT. Its translation is CASSVAGQTSPLHF.

In its sample, this clonotype was seen many times. The V gene is TRBV6-5, the J gene TRBJ1-1; no clear D. V lost 5 bases, J lost 1 base, and 5 bases lay in between. The CDR3 is 12 residues long. CDR1 and CDR2 (germline): MNHEY, SVGAGI. CDR3 DNA sequence: TGTGCCAGCAGTCGGGCGAACACTGAAGCTTTCTTT. Its protein product is CASSRANTEAFF.

The sample holds a few counts of this clonotype. The CDR3 here is CSSTGDSSYNEQFF. The CDR3 nucleotides read TGCAGTTCCACAGGGGACAGCTCCTACAATGAGCAGTTCTTC. The rearrangement uses TRBV20-1 and TRBJ2-1; 7 bases agree with TRBD1. The CDR3 covers 14 residues. Germline V lookup: CDR1 DFQATT, CDR2 SNEGSKA (reference sequence). V lost 8 bases and J lost 0; bases outside the gene matches: 7.

This clonotype was picked up a small number of times. The chain couples TRBV12-3 or TRBV12-4 to TRBJ2-1, with 8 positions matching TRBD1. CDR3 length: 14 amino acids. V was pared by 6 bases and J by 6 bases, with 7 bases of the junction left unmatched. In nucleotides, the CDR3 is TGTGCCAGCAGGAGACAGGGGAAGGTCAATGAGCAGTTCTTC. Translating gives CASRRQGKVNEQFF.

To note about this clonotype: This may stem from a read error, because a much larger clone lies one nucleotide away. This sequence joins TRBV6-1 and TRBJ1-1; a possible D gene is TRBD1 (5 bases). Germline V lookup: CDR1 MNHNS, CDR2 SASEGT. V was cut by 0 bases and J by 7 bases, with 15 bases left in between. The CDR3 covers 15 residues. In DNA form, the CDR3 reads TGTGCCAGCAGTGAAGCGGGCAGGGAGACGGGTGAAGCTTTCTTT. Protein: CASSEAGRETGEAFF.

The chain combines TRBV11-2 with TRBJ2-5; the match to TRBD2 covers 8 bases. V trimming: 0 bases; J trimming: 2 bases; junction bases outside the gene matches: 14. The CDR3 spans 19 residues. The V gene's germline CDR1 is SGHAT and CDR2 FQNNGV. The chain's CDR3 is CASSLEGAGTRGDQETQYF. The CDR3 bases are TGTGCCAGCAGCTTAGAAGGGGCCGGGACTAGAGGGGATCAAGAGACCCAGTACTTC.

This clonotype was recorded many times. The chain combines TRBV20-1 with TRBJ2-2, with 7 bases that match TRBD2. The germline V gene has CDR1 DFQATT and CDR2 SNEGSKA (reference sequence). CDR3 length: 13 amino acids. With 3 bases clipped from V and 6 bases from J, the junction kept 4 bases outside the gene matches. In nucleotides, the CDR3 is TGCAGTGCTAGGTGGGGGAGGGCCGGGGAGCTGTTTTTT. As protein: CSARWGRAGELFF.

The chain combines TRBV25-1 with TRBJ2-3; TRBD2 aligns across 9 bases. Germline V gene data show CDR1 as MGHDK and CDR2 as SYGVNS. The CDR3 spans 15 residues. V was pared by 2 bases and J by 6 bases, with 6 bases of the junction left unmatched. The CDR3 region is CASSERSGGRDTQYF. The DNA for the CDR3 is TGTGCCAGCAGTGAACGTAGCGGGGGAAGGGATACGCAGTATTTT.

The chain couples TRBV20-1 to TRBJ2-4, with D possibly matching TRBD2 (6 bases). The CDR3 extends over 14 amino acids. V was pared by 5 bases and J by 6 bases, with 17 bases between. The germline CDR1 and CDR2 sequences are DFQATT and SNEGSKA (reference sequence). CDR3: CSAGGGTAGNIQYF. For the CDR3, the DNA is TGCAGTGCTGGGGGTGGGACTGCCGGAAACATTCAGTACTTC.

The genes are TRBV9 and TRBJ2-2, with 8 bases identical to TRBD1. CDR3 size: 16 residues. Per the germline V gene, CDR1 is SGDLS and CDR2 is YYNGEE. V shed 0 bases, J shed 5 bases, and the junction held 6 bases outside the gene matches. CDR3: CASSVGKGQGTGELFF. The DNA of the CDR3 is TGTGCCAGCAGCGTAGGTAAAGGACAGGGAACCGGGGAGCTGTTTTTT.